These 9 T cell receptor beta chains share one sample of origin, sequenced in a study of chronic HIV infection and antiretroviral therapy. TCRdb re-called the 5' RACE reads with MiXCR, one entry per CDR3 protein. The sample contains about 31,000 distinct CDR3 sequences, under 9.5% of which appear only once. The specimen was peripheral blood. These TCRs come from an adult who had HIV and had not received antiretroviral therapy, or was an uninfected healthy control (not recorded which).

The chain links TRBV7-6 to TRBJ1-4, with 7 bases that match TRBD1. CDR1 and CDR2 from the germline V gene are SGHVS and FNYEAQ. Trimming at V came to 2 bases and at J to 5 bases, leaving 8 bases not matched to a gene. This CDR3 comprises 16 residues. The CDR3 DNA follows: TGTGCCAGCAGCTTAACCCACGACAGGGAAAATGAAAAACTGTTTTTT. It codes for CASSLTHDRENEKLFF.

This chain joins TRBV5-5 and TRBJ2-2; a weak D match, TRBD1 (6 bases). Trimming took off 5 bases at V and 1 base at J, with 9 bases between the two ends. This CDR3 has 14 residues. Germline-derived CDR1 and CDR2 are SGHKS and YYEKEE (reference sequence). The CDR3 DNA sequence: TGTGCCAGCAGTCTGGACAGGAACACCGGGGAGCTGTTTTTT. Its translation is CASSLDRNTGELFF.

This clonotype was seen at least ten times. CDR3 sequence: CASSSGTNIQYF. CDR3 DNA: TGTGCCAGCAGTTCCGGGACAAACATTCAGTACTTC. The chain is built from TRBV12-3 or TRBV12-4 and TRBJ2-4; D could derive from TRBD1 or TRBD2 (5 bases each). The CDR3 runs to 12 residues. V dropped 4 bases and J dropped 6 bases, with 7 bases sitting between them.

This clonotype was recorded at least ten times. This chain connects TRBV18 to TRBJ2-3; D is ambiguous. V lost 0 bases and J 1 base, leaving 8 bases between the germline ends. Germline V lookup: CDR1 KGHSH, CDR2 LQKENI. The CDR3 length is 15 residues. The CDR3 DNA follows: TGTGCCAGCTCACCACCGGAAAGGCGCACAGATACGCAGTATTTT. Translation gives CASSPPERRTDTQYF.

DNA for the CDR3: TGTGCCAGCAGCCGGGGACTAGCGGACGAGCAGTACTTC. Its protein product is CASSRGLADEQYF. The gene calls are TRBV14 and TRBJ2-7; 11 nucleotides agree with TRBD2. V shed 4 bases, J shed 5 bases, and the junction held 1 base outside the gene matches. The CDR3 has 13 residues. Germline CDR1 SGHDN, CDR2 FVKESK.

This clonotype was detected ten times or more. The chain couples TRBV5-5 to TRBJ1-1, with D uncertain. Germline loops: CDR1 SGHKS, CDR2 YYEKEE (reference sequence). V was clipped by 0 bases and J by 1 base, with 10 bases between them. The CDR3 runs 15 residues. CDR3 bases: TGTGCCAGCAGCTTGGGTCGGGCAGAGAACACTGAAGCTTTCTTT. It is translated as CASSLGRAENTEAFF.

This clonotype was counted ten times or more. The chain carries TRBV3-1 and TRBJ2-1, with D possibly matching TRBD2 (5 bases). The germline CDR1 and CDR2 sequences are LGHDT and YNNKEL (reference sequence). The germline V and J ends were trimmed by 0 bases and 0 bases, with 12 bases remaining between them. This CDR3 contains 17 residues. The CDR3 DNA reads as TGTGCCAGCAGCCAAGATCCCCCGGGAAGCTCCTACAATGAGCAGTTCTTC. This sequence encodes CASSQDPPGSSYNEQFF.

This clonotype has a handful of counts. J is TRBJ2-7 and V is TRBV29-1; 7 bases match TRBD1. The CDR3 has 13 amino acids. Germline CDR1 reads SQVTM; CDR2 reads ANQGSEA. V lost 4 bases to trimming and J lost 1 base; unmatched junction nucleotides: 4. Here the CDR3 reads CSVAAGGSYEQYF. DNA for the CDR3: TGCAGCGTTGCGGCAGGGGGTTCCTACGAGCAGTACTTC.

The genes are TRBV25-1 and TRBJ1-4; D remains unclear. This CDR3 contains 14 residues. Deletions cut 2 bases from V and 7 bases from J, with 11 bases between. The V gene's germline CDR1 is MGHDK and CDR2 SYGVNS. This CDR3 is CASSEGRTGEKLFF. CDR3 nucleotide sequence: TGTGCCAGCAGTGAAGGCCGGACCGGTGAAAAACTGTTTTTT.